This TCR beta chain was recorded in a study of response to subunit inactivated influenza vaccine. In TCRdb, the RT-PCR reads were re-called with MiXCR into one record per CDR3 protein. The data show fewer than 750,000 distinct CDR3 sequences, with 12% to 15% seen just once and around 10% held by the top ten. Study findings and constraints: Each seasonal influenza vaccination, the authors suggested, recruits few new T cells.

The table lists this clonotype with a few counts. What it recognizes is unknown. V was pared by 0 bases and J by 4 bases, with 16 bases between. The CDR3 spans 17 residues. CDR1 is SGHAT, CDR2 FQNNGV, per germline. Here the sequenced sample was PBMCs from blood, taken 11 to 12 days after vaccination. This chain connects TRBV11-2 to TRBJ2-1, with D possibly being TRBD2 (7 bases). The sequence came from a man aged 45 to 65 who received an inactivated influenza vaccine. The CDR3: CASSLDGRGQPYNEQFF. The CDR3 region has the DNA TGTGCCAGCAGCTTAGACGGGCGGGGGCAGCCGTACAATGAGCAGTTCTTC. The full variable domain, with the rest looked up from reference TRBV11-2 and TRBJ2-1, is EAGVAQSPRYKIIEKRQSVAFWCNPISGHATLYWYQQILGQGPKLLIQFQNNGVVDDSQLPKDRFSAERLKGVDSTLKIQPAKLEDSAVYLCASSLDGRGQPYNEQFFGPGTRLTVL.